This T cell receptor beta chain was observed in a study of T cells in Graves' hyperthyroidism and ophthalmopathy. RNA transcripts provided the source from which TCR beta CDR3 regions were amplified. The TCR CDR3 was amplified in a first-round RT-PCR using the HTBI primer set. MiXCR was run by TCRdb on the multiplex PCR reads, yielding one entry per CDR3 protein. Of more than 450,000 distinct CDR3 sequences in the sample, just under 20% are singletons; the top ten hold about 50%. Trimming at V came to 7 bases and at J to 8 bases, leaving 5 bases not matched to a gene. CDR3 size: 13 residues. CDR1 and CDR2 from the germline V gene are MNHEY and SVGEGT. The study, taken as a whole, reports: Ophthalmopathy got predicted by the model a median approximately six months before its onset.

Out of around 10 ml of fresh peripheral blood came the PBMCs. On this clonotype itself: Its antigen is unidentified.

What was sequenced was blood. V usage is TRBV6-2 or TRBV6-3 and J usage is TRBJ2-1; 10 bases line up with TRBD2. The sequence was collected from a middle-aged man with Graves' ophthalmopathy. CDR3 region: CASKPSGRYEQFF. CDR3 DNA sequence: TGTGCCAGCAAGCCTAGCGGGAGATATGAGCAGTTCTTC.